This TCR beta chain was retrieved from a study of T-cell memory formation after mild COVID-19. The study, taken as a whole, reports: Among CD4+ contracting clones, most were CM and EM, and CD8+ ones EMRA.

Germline V gives CDR1 SGHRS, CDR2 YFSETQ. With 4 bases removed from V and 7 bases from J, the gap between germline ends came to 17 bases. CDR3 size: 15 residues. TCRdb recomputed calls from the 5' RACE reads with MiXCR, one row per CDR3 protein. The table has under 450,000 distinct CDR3 sequences, 20% to 25% seen once. Concerning this clonotype itself: As yet, its antigen is unknown.

Sequenced sample: PBMCs or a T cell subset sorted from them (not recorded which). This TCR derives from a man aged 18 to 29 who had mild COVID-19 (a few samples of this study predate the infection). Cell type and time point are not known. The chain couples TRBV5-1 to TRBJ1-4, with unresolved D. The CDR3 DNA follows: TGCGCCAGCAGCCCGGGGAGTATTAGGGCTGAAAAACTGTTTTTT. Protein product: CASSPGSIRAEKLFF.